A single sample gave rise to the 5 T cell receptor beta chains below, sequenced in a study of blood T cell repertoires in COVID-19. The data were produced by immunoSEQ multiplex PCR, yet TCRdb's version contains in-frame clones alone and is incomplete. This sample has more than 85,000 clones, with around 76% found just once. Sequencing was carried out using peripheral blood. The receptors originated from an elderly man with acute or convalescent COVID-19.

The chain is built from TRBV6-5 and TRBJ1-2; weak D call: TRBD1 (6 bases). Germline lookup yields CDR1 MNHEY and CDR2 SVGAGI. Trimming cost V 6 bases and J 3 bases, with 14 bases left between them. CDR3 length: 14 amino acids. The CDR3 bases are TGTGCCAGCAGACCACCACAGGGAGACTATGGCTACACCTTC. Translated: CASRPPQGDYGYTF.

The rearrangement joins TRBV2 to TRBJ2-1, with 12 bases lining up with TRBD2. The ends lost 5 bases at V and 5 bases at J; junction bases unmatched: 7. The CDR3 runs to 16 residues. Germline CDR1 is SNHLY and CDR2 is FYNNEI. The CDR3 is CASSYGLAGRDNEQFF. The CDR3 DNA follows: TGTGCCAGCAGTTACGGACTAGCGGGGAGAGACAATGAGCAGTTCTTC.

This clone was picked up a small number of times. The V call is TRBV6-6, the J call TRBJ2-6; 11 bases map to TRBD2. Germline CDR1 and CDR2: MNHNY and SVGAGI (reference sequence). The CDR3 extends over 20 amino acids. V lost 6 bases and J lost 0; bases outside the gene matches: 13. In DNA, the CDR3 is TGTGCCAGCAGCAGAATAGCTCCGGGACTAGCGGACTCTGGGGCCAACGTCCTGACTTTC. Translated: CASSRIAPGLADSGANVLTF.

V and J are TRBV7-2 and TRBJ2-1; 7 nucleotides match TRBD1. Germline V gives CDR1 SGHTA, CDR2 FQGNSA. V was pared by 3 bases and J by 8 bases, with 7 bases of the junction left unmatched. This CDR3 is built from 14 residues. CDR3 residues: CASSFDRVWDEQFF. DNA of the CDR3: TGTGCCAGCAGCTTCGACAGGGTATGGGATGAGCAGTTCTTC.

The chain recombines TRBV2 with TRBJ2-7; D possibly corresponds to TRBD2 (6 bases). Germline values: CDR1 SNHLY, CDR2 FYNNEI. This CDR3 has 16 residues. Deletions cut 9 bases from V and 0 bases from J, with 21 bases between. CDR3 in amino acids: CASILHISGASYEQYF. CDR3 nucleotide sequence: TGTGCCAGTATCCTCCACATATCGGGAGCCTCCTACGAGCAGTACTTC.